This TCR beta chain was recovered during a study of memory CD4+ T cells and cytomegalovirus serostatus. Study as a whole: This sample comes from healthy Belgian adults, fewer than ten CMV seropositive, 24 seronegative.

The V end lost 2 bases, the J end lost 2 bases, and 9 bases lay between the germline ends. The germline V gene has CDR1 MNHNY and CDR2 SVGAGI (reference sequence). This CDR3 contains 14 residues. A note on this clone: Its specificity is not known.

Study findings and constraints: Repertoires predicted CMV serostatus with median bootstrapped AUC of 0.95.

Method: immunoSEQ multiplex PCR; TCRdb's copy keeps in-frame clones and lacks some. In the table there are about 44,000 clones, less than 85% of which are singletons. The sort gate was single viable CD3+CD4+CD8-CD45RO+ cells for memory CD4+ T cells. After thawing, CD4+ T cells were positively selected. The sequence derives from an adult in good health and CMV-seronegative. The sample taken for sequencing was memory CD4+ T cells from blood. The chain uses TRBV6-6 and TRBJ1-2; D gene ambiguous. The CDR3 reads CASSYLQENYGYTF. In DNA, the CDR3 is TGTGCCAGCAGTTACCTACAAGAAAACTATGGCTACACCTTC.